This TCR beta chain was observed in a study of cytomegalovirus exposure and HLA in healthy donors. Study-level results: Some V segments, TRBV6-2 and TRBV6-3 among them, were indistinguishable and were therefore excluded. The authors later found most CMV-associated TCR beta chains appeared HLA-restricted. High specificity and sensitivity for cytomegalovirus status were reported for the classifier.

The PCR made use of 60 Vbeta and 13 Jbeta primers. Sequencing used immunoSEQ multiplex PCR; TCRdb keeps in-frame clones, though not all of them. The sample data list tens of thousands of clones. This CDR3 is 12 amino acids long. V gave up 4 bases and J gave up 6 bases; unmatched junction bases: 2. Germline CDR1 SNHLY, CDR2 FYNNEI. On this clone itself: As yet, its antigen is unknown. Other DNA sequences in the sample encode the same CDR3.

This TCR was recovered from a woman aged 60 to 75 in good health and CMV-seropositive. Specimen: PBMCs. The gene calls are TRBV2 and TRBJ2-7; 8 nucleotides line up with TRBD1. DNA for the CDR3: TGTGCCAGCAGTGGCACAGGGGGCGAGCAGTACTTC. It is translated as CASSGTGGEQYF.